The present TCR beta chain was sequenced within a study of blood T cell repertoires in COVID-19. Trimming took off 6 bases at V and 4 bases at J, with 11 bases between the two ends. CDR1 and CDR2 from the germline V gene are MNHEY and SMNVEV (reference sequence). CDR3 length: 13 amino acids. The table came from immunoSEQ multiplex PCR; TCRdb's copy has only in-frame clones and leaves some out. This sample has under 350,000 clones, with approximately 86% found just once. The genes are TRBV27 and TRBJ2-3; no reliable D call. The source material was PBMCs or T cells enriched from blood (not recorded which). The receptor comes from a woman aged 40 to 50 with acute COVID-19. This chain's CDR3 is CASRRLLADTQYF. The DNA for the CDR3 is TGTGCCAGCAGAAGATTACTGGCAGATACGCAGTATTTT.